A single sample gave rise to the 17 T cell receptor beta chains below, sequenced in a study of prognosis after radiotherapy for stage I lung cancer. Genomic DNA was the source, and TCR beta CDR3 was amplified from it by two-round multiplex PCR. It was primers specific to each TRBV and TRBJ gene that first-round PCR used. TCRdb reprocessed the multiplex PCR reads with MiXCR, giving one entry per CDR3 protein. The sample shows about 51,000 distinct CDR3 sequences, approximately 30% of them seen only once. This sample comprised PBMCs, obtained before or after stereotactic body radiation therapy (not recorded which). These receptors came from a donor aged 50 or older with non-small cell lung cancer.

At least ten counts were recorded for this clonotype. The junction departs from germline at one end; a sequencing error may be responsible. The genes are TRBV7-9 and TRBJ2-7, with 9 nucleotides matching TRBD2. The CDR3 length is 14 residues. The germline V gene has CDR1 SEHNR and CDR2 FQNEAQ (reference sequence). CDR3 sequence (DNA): TGTGCCGGCAGCTTAGCGGGAGCAAGGGGCGAGCAGTACTTC. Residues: CAGSLAGARGEQYF.

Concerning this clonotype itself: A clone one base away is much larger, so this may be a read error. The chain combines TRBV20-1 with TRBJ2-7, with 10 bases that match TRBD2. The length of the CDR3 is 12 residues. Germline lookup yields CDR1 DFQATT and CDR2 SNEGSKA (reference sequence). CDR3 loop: CGAGLAGAKQYF. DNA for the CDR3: TGCGGCGCAGGCCTAGCGGGAGCCAAGCAGTACTTC.

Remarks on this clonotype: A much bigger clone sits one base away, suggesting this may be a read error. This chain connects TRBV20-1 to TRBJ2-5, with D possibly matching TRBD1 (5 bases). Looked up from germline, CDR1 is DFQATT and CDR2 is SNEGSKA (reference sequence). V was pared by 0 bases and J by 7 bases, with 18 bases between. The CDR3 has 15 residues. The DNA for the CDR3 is TGCAGTGCTAGAGATATAAGCAGGGCCGCCGGGACCCAGTACTTC. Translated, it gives CSARDISRAAGTQYF.

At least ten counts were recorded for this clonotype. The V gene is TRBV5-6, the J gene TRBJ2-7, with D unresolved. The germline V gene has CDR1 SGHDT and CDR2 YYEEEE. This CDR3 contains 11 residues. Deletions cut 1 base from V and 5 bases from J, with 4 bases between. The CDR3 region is CASSLRDEQYF. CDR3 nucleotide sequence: TGTGCCAGCAGCTTGAGGGACGAGCAGTACTTC.

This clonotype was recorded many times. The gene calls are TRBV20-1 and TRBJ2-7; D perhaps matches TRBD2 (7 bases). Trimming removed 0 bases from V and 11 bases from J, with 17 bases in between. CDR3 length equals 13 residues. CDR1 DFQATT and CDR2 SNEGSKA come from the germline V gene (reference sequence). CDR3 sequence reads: CSARDSAGAREYF. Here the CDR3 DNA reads TGCAGTGCTAGAGATAGCGCGGGGGCAAGGGAGTACTTC.

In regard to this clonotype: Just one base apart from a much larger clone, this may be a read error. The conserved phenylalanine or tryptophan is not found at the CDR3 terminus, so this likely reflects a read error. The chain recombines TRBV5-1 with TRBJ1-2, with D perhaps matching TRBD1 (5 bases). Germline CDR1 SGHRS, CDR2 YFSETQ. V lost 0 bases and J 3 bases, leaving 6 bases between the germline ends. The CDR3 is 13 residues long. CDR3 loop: CASSLEGDYGYTL. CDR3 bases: TGCGCCAGCAGCTTGGAAGGGGACTATGGCTACACCCTC.

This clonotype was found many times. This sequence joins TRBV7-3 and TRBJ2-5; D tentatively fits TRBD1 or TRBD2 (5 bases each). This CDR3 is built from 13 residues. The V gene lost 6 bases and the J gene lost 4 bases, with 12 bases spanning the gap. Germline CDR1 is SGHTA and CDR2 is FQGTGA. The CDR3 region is CASSEGPRETQYF. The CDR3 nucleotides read TGTGCCAGCAGTGAGGGGCCCCGAGAGACCCAGTACTTC.

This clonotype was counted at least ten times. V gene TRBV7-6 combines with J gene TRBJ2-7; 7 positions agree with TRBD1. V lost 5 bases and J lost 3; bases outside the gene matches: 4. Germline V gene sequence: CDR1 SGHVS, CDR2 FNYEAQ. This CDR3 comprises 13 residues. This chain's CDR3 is CASSPRQGYEQYF. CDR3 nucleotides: TGTGCCAGCAGCCCCCGACAGGGCTACGAGCAGTACTTC.

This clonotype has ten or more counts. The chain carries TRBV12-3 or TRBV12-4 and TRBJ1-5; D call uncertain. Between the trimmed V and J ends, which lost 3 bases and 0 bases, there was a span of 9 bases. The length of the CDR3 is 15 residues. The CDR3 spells CASSFGGFSNQPQHF. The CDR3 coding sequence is TGTGCCAGCAGTTTCGGAGGGTTTAGCAATCAGCCCCAGCATTTT.

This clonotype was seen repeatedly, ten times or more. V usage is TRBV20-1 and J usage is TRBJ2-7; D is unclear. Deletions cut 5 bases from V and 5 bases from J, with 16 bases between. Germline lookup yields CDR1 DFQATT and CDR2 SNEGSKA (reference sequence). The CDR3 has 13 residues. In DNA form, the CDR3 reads TGCAGTGCTCGCACGGTCAGGCTCGACGAGCAGTACTTC. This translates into CSARTVRLDEQYF.

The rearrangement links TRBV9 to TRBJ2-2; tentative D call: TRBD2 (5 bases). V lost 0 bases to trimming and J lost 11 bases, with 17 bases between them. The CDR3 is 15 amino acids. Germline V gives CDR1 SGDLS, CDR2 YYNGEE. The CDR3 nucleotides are TGTGCCAGCAGCGTAGTGTCACAGTCACGGGGTGAGCTGTTTTTT. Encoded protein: CASSVVSQSRGELFF.

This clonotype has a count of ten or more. The CDR3 nucleotides are TGCGCCAGCAGCCAAGATTCAGGGAAGGCCGGGGAGCTGTTTTTT. Protein: CASSQDSGKAGELFF. The chain links TRBV4-3 to TRBJ2-2, with a tentative D call TRBD1 (5 bases). V lost 0 bases, J lost 6 bases, and 11 bases lay in between. Germline assignment: CDR1 LGHNA and CDR2 YSLEER. There are 15 residues in the CDR3.

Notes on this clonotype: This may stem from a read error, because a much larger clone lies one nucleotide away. The CDR3 sequence: CVTTPTAPGHMNTEAFF. CDR3 sequence (DNA): TGTGTCACCACACCTACCGCACCGGGACATATGAACACTGAAGCTTTCTTT. The V call is TRBV6-1, the J call TRBJ1-1; D might be TRBD1 (6 bases). This CDR3 spans 17 amino acids. The V gene's germline CDR1 is MNHNS and CDR2 SASEGT.

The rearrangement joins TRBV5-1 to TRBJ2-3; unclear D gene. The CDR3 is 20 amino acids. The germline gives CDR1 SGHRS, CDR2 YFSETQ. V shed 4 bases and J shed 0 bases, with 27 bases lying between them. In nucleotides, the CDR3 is TGCGCCAGCAGCCTGGCCTCTACCGGTACTTTTACTACTAGCACAGATACGCAGTATTTT. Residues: CASSLASTGTFTTSTDTQYF.

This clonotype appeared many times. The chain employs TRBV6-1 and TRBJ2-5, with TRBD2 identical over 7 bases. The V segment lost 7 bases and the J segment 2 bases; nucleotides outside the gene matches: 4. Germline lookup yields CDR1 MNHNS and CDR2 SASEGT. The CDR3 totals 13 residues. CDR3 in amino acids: CASTSSGQETQYF. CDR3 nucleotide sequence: TGTGCCAGCACCTCTAGCGGTCAAGAGACCCAGTACTTC.

CDR3 coding DNA: TGCGCCAGCAGCCCCGGACAGGGGGCGCGCGAGCAGTACTTC. Translation: CASSPGQGAREQYF. V and J are TRBV5-1 and TRBJ2-7; 11 bases agree with TRBD1. V was clipped by 4 bases and J by 6 bases; unmatched bases: 6. Germline V gene data show CDR1 as SGHRS and CDR2 as YFSETQ. The CDR3 runs to 14 residues.

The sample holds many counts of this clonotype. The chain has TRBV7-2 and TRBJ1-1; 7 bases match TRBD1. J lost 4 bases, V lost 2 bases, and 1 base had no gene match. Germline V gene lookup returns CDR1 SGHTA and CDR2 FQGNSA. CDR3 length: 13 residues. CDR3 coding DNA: TGTGCCAGCAGCTTACAGGGGGGCACTGAAGCTTTCTTT. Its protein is CASSLQGGTEAFF.